Sequencing of this T cell receptor beta chain was carried out in a study of blood T cell repertoires in COVID-19. Overall study: COVID-19 samples, acute and convalescent, were from the United States, Italy and Spain. The analysed material was cDNA or gDNA that came from T cells, B-cell-depleted T cells, or PBMCs.

In the original analysis: Estimation of nucleated cell counts was performed using reference gene primer amplification. Here immunoSEQ multiplex PCR was the method, and the copy in TCRdb shows in-frame clones only, minus some. The V and J calls and clone size are taken from that table; D and trimming were inferred from the DNA. The sample has about 180,000 clones; around three quarters are singletons. V lost 5 bases and J lost 7, with 15 bases in between. Per the germline V gene, CDR1 is MNHEY and CDR2 is SVGEGT. The CDR3 is made up of 13 amino acids. This clonotype was sampled from a man in his 70s with active or convalescent COVID-19. The sequenced sample consisted of peripheral blood. The gene calls are TRBV6-2 or TRBV6-3 and TRBJ2-7; D may be TRBD1 (5 bases). This CDR3 is CASSTARAEEQYF. CDR3 sequence (DNA): TGTGCCAGCAGTACCGCCAGGGCGGAAGAGCAGTACTTC.